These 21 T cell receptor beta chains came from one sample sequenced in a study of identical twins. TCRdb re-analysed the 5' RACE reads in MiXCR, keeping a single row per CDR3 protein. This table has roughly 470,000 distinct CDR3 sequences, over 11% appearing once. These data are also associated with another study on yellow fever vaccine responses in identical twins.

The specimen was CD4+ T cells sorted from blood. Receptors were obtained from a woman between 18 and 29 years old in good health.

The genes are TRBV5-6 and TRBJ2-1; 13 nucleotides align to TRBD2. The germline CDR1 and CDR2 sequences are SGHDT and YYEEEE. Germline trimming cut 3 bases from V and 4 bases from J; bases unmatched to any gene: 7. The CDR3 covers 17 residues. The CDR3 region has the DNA TGTGCCAGCAGCTGGACTAGCGGGAGCTCCCTTTACAATGAGCAGTTCTTC. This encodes CASSWTSGSSLYNEQFF.

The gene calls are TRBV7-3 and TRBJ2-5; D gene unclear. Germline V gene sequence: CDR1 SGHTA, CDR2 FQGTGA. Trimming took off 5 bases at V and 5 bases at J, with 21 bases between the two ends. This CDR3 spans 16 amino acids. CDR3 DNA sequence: TGTGCCAGCAGCCCCCGCGGCGGCTTGGGGTGGGAGACCCAGTACTTC. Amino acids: CASSPRGGLGWETQYF.

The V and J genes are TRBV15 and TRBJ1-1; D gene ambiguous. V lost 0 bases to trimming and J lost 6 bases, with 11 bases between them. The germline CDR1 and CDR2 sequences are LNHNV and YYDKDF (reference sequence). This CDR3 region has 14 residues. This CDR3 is CATSREGVRAEAFF. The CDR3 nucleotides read TGTGCCACCAGCAGAGAAGGTGTTAGGGCTGAAGCTTTCTTT.

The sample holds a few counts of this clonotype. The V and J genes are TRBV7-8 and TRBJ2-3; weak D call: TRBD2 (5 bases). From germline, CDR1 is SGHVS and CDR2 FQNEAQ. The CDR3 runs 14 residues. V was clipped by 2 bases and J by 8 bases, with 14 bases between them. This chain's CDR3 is CASSLRRWETTQYF. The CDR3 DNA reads TGTGCCAGCAGCTTACGTCGATGGGAGACTACGCAGTATTTT.

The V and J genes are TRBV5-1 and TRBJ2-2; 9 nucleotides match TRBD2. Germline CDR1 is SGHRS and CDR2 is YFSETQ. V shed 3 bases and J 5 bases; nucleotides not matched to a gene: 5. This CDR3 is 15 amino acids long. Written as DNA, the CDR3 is TGCGCCAGCAGCTATAGCGGGAGTGGGACCGGGGAGCTGTTTTTT. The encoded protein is CASSYSGSGTGELFF.

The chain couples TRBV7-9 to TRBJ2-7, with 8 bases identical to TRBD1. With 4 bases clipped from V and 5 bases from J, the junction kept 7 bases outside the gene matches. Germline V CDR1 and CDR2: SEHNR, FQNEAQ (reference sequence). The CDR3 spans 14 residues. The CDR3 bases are TGTGCCAGCAGCTGGAGGACAGGGCGGCACGAGCAGTACTTC. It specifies CASSWRTGRHEQYF.

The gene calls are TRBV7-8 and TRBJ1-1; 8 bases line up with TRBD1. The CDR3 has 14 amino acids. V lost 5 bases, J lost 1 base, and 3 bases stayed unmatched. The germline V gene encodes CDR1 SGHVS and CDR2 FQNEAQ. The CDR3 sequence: CASSNTGGNTEAFF. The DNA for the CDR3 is TGTGCCAGCAGCAACACAGGGGGGAACACTGAAGCTTTCTTT.

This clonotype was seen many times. The CDR3 region has the DNA TGTGCCAGCAGTTCCCCTTTAACAGGGGGCAATGAGCAGTTCTTC. Protein product: CASSSPLTGGNEQFF. V and J are TRBV28 and TRBJ2-1, with 8 bases that match TRBD1. CDR3 length equals 15 residues. Germline V gene lookup returns CDR1 MDHEN and CDR2 SYDVKM. With 4 bases clipped from V and 6 bases from J, the junction kept 8 bases outside the gene matches.

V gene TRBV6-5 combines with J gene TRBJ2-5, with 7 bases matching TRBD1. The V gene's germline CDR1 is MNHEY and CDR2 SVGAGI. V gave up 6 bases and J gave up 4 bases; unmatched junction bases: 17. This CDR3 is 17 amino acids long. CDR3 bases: TGTGCCAGCAGATTAAGTTACTCCCCTACAGGGGTAGAGACCCAGTACTTC. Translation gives CASRLSYSPTGVETQYF.

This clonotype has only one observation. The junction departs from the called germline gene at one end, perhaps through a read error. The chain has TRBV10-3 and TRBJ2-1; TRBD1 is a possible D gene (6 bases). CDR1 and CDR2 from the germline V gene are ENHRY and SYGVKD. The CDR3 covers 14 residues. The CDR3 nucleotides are TGTGCCGTCAGAACAGGGTCTCAGGGGAATGAGCAGTTCTTC. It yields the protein CAVRTGSQGNEQFF.

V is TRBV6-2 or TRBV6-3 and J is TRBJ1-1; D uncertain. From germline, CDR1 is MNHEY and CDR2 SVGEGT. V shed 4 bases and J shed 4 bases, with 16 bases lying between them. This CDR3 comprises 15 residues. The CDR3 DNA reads TGTGCCAGCAGTTCCCCAGGACCCTGGGGCACTGAAGCTTTCTTT. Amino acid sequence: CASSSPGPWGTEAFF.

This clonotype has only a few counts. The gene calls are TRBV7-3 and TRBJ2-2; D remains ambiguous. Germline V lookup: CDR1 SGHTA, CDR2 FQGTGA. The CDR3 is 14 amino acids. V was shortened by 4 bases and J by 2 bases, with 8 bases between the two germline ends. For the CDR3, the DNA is TGTGCCAGCAGCTCCGGGTCAAACACCGGGGAGCTGTTTTTT. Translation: CASSSGSNTGELFF.

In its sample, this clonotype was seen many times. CDR3 sequence: CASSPAGYTGELFF. The CDR3 nucleotides are TGCGCCAGCAGCCCGGCGGGATACACCGGGGAGCTGTTTTTT. This sequence joins TRBV4-3 and TRBJ2-2; a possible D gene is TRBD2 (6 bases). CDR3 length: 14 amino acids. From germline, CDR1 is LGHNA and CDR2 YSLEER. Trimming shortened V by 4 bases and J by 3 bases, and 9 bases separated the two germline ends.

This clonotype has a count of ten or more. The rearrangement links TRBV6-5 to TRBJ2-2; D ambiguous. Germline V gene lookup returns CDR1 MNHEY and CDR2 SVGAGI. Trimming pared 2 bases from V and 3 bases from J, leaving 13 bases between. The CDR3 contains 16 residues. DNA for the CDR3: TGTGCCAGCAGTTACAGGCAGACACTTTACACCGGGGAGCTGTTTTTT. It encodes CASSYRQTLYTGELFF.

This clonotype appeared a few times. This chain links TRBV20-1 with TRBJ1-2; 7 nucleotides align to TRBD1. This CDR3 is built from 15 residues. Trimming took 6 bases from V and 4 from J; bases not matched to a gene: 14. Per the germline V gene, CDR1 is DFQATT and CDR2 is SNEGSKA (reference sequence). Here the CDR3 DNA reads TGCAGTGCGATTCCTCCGTTGGACAGGTCCTATGGCTACACCTTC. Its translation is CSAIPPLDRSYGYTF.

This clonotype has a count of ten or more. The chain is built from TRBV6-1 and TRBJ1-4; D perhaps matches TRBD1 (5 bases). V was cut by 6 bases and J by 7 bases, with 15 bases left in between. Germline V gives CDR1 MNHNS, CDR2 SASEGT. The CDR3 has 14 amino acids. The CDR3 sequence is CASSPPGGVEKLFF. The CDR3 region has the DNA TGTGCCAGCAGCCCCCCGGGGGGGGTTGAAAAACTGTTTTTT.

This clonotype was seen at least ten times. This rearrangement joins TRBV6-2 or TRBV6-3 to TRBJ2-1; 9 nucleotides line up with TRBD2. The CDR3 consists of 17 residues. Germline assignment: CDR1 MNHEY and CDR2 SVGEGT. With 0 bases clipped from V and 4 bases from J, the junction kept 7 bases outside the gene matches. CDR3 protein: CASSYSSPSGIYNEQFF. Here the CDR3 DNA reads TGTGCCAGCAGTTACTCCTCACCTAGCGGGATATACAATGAGCAGTTCTTC.

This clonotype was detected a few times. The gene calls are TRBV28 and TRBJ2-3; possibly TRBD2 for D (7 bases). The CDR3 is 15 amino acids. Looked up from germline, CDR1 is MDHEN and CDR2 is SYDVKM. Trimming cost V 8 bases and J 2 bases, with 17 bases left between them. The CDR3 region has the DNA TGTGCCAGCCGGGGCGGCGGGGGACACACAGATACGCAGTATTTT. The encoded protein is CASRGGGGHTDTQYF.

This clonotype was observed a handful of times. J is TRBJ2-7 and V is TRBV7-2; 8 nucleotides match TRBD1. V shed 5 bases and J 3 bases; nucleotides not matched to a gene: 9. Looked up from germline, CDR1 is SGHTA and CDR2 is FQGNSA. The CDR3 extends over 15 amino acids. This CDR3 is CASSLDRARNYEQYF. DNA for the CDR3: TGTGCCAGCAGCCTGGACAGGGCGCGGAACTACGAGCAGTACTTC. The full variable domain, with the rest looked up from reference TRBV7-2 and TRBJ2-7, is GAGVSQSPSNKVTEKGKDVELRCDPISGHTALYWYRQSLGQGLEFLIYFQGNSAPDKSGLPSDRFSAERTGGSVSTLTIQRTQQEDSAVYLCASSLDRARNYEQYFGPGTRLTVT.

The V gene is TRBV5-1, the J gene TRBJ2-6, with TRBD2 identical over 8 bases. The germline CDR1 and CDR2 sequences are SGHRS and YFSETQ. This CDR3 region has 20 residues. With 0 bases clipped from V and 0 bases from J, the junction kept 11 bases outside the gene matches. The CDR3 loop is CASSLVGSGDDYSGANVLTF. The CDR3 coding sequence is TGCGCCAGCAGCTTGGTAGGTAGCGGGGATGACTACTCTGGGGCCAACGTCCTGACTTTC. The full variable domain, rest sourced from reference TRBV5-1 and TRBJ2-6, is KAGVTQTPRYLIKTRGQQVTLSCSPISGHRSVSWYQQTPGQGLQFLFEYFSETQRNKGNFPGRFSGRQFSNSRSEMNVSTLELGDSALYLCASSLVGSGDDYSGANVLTFGAGSRLTVL.

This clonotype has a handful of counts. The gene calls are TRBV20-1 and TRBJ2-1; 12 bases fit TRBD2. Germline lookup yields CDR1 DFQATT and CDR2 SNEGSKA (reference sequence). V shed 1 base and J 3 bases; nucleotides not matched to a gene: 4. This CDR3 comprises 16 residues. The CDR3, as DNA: TGCAGTGCTAGAGCGGGACTAGCGGGCTTCTACAATGAGCAGTTCTTC. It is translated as CSARAGLAGFYNEQFF.